The rows below give T cell receptor beta chains drawn from one sample of a study of T cell responses to AZD1222 COVID-19 vaccine. The protocol was immunoSEQ multiplex PCR, while the TCRdb copy is restricted to in-frame clones and leaves out a portion. The sample has about 140,000 clones, about 93% seen once. This sample comprised peripheral blood, obtained 28 days after the second AZD1222 dose. The source of these receptors is an adult who received the AZD1222 COVID-19 vaccine. Both conserved end residues are part of each CDR3. Fields, in order: clone size, V gene, D gene, J gene, CDR3 protein, CDR3 DNA. A D gene is named only where the DNA matches it firmly. Not all rows give a size; the values are once, few, many and, for expanded clones, a class.

.	TRBV29-1	.	TRBJ2-2	CSVAGGLNTGELFF	TGCAGCGTTGCGGGGGGCCTAAACACCGGGGAGCTGTTTTTT
.	TRBV9	.	TRBJ2-5	CASSVQNQETQYF	TGTGCCAGCAGCGTGCAAAACCAAGAGACCCAGTACTTC
.	TRBV4-3	TRBD1	TRBJ2-4	CASSQGDRGNIQYF	TGCGCCAGCAGCCAAGGGGACAGGGGGAACATTCAGTACTTC
.	TRBV2	.	TRBJ2-2	CASRTPPRETGELFF	TGTGCCAGCAGGACCCCCCCGAGGGAGACCGGGGAGCTGTTTTTT
.	TRBV7-8	.	TRBJ2-1	CASSLEQGYNEQFF	TGTGCCAGCAGCCTAGAACAGGGCTACAATGAGCAGTTCTTC
.	TRBV7-9	TRBD1	TRBJ1-4	CASSSDRANEKLFF	TGTGCCAGCAGCTCGGACAGGGCTAATGAAAAACTGTTTTTT
.	TRBV7-8	.	TRBJ1-5	CASSPGPYSNQPQHF	TGTGCCAGCAGCCCGGGGCCATATAGCAATCAGCCCCAGCATTTT
.	TRBV29-1	.	TRBJ1-4	CSVVEPWNGRANEKLFF	TGCAGCGTCGTTGAACCGTGGAACGGGCGGGCTAATGAAAAACTGTTTTTT
once	TRBV6-5	.	TRBJ2-7	CASSYSGTSSSYEQYF	TGTGCCAGCAGTTATTCAGGAACCTCCAGCTCCTACGAGCAGTACTTC
once	TRBV5-5	.	TRBJ1-5	CASSFGSQVGVQHF	TGTGCCAGCAGCTTCGGATCGCAGGTAGGGGTCCAGCATTTT
.	TRBV14	TRBD1	TRBJ1-2	CASSQRTGGYTF	TGTGCCAGCAGCCAGAGGACAGGTGGCTACACCTTC
.	TRBV19	.	TRBJ1-6	CASNPSRGNSPLHF	TGTGCCAGTAACCCCTCCAGAGGGAATTCACCCCTCCACTTT
.	TRBV15	.	TRBJ1-3	CATSRGLGGEGNTIYF	TGTGCCACCAGCAGGGGGTTGGGGGGTGAAGGAAACACCATATATTTT
.	TRBV29-1	.	TRBJ1-1	CSVGGRVNTEAFF	TGCAGCGTTGGGGGACGGGTGAACACTGAAGCTTTCTTT
.	TRBV5-1	TRBD1	TRBJ2-1	CASNKQDRSYNEQFF	TGCGCCAGCAATAAACAGGACAGGTCGTACAATGAGCAGTTCTTC
.	TRBV27	TRBD1	TRBJ2-1	CASSRQGADEQFF	TGTGCCAGCAGCCGACAGGGGGCGGATGAGCAGTTCTTC
.	TRBV12-3/TRBV12-4	TRBD1	TRBJ2-7	CASSSDRGWEQYF	TGTGCCAGCAGCAGTGACAGGGGATGGGAGCAGTACTTC
.	TRBV7-2	.	TRBJ2-3	CASSPPPVGDTQYF	TGTGCCAGCAGCCCCCCCCCGGTAGGAGATACGCAGTATTTT
.	TRBV9	.	TRBJ1-6	CASSLGAPGNSPLHF	TGTGCCAGCAGCCTGGGGGCGCCAGGTAATTCACCCCTCCACTTT
.	TRBV28	.	TRBJ2-2	CASSLSQGGTGELFF	TGTGCCAGCAGTTTGTCGCAGGGAGGCACCGGGGAGCTGTTTTTT
.	TRBV2	.	TRBJ1-4	CASRDSSTNEKLFF	TGTGCCAGCAGGGACAGCTCAACTAATGAAAAACTGTTTTTT
.	TRBV4-3	.	TRBJ2-1	CASSQELRDEQFF	TGCGCCAGCAGCCAAGAGCTCCGGGATGAGCAGTTCTTC
.	TRBV6-6	TRBD1	TRBJ2-7	CASGTTGAHSYEQYF	TGTGCCAGCGGTACCACAGGGGCCCACTCCTACGAGCAGTACTTC
.	TRBV7-9	.	TRBJ1-6	CASSLEGNSPLHF	TGTGCCAGCAGCTTAGAGGGTAATTCACCCCTCCACTTT
.	TRBV6-5	.	TRBJ1-2	CASRLKRRGIYGYTF	TGTGCCAGCAGACTAAAGCGTAGGGGGATCTATGGCTACACCTTC
.	TRBV10-3	.	TRBJ2-1	CATGRGAVYNEQFF	TGTGCCACCGGCAGGGGGGCCGTATACAATGAGCAGTTCTTC
.	TRBV29-1	.	TRBJ2-6	CSAQQSGANVLTF	TGCAGCGCCCAACAGTCTGGGGCCAACGTCCTGACTTTC
.	TRBV9	.	TRBJ2-7	CASSVTGNSYEQYF	TGTGCCAGCAGCGTCACAGGGAACTCCTACGAGCAGTACTTC
once	TRBV7-6	.	TRBJ2-5	CASSRGGLETQYF	TGTGCCAGCAGCCGAGGGGGTTTGGAGACCCAGTACTTC
.	TRBV7-9	TRBD1	TRBJ2-5	CASSFYTGGEETQYF	TGTGCCAGCAGCTTCTATACAGGGGGAGAAGAGACCCAGTACTTC
.	TRBV9	.	TRBJ2-2	CASSQVNTGELFF	TGTGCCAGCAGCCAGGTGAACACCGGGGAGCTGTTTTTT
.	TRBV6-5	.	TRBJ1-5	CASVDSNQPQHF	TGTGCCAGCGTAGATAGCAATCAGCCCCAGCATTTT
.	TRBV27	.	TRBJ2-7	CASSQTHLGGGEQYF	TGTGCCAGCAGTCAAACTCACTTAGGTGGAGGCGAGCAGTACTTC
.	TRBV27	.	TRBJ2-7	CASSLCDVRSGDYEQYF	TGTGCCAGCAGTTTATGTGACGTCCGGTCCGGAGACTACGAGCAGTACTTC
.	TRBV7-9	.	TRBJ1-2	CASSLAPADGYTF	TGTGCCAGCAGCTTGGCGCCGGCGGATGGCTACACCTTC
.	TRBV7-9	.	TRBJ2-7	CASSPGVREYEQYF	TGTGCCAGCAGCCCTGGGGTCAGGGAATACGAGCAGTACTTC
.	TRBV5-6	TRBD1	TRBJ2-3	CASSPTGDAHADTQYF	TGTGCCAGCAGCCCAACAGGGGATGCCCACGCTGATACGCAGTATTTT
.	TRBV4-1	TRBD1	TRBJ2-5	CASSSQQGDGKTQYF	TGCGCCAGCAGTTCCCAACAGGGGGACGGGAAGACCCAGTACTTC
.	TRBV7-8	.	TRBJ1-2	CASSLRGRGYTF	TGTGCCAGCAGCCTCAGGGGACGGGGCTACACCTTC
.	TRBV28	.	TRBJ1-1	CASADLNTEAFF	TGTGCCAGTGCAGACCTGAACACTGAAGCTTTCTTT
.	TRBV12-3/TRBV12-4	.	TRBJ2-5	CASSVRGMETQYF	TGTGCCAGCAGTGTACGGGGGATGGAGACCCAGTACTTC
.	TRBV5-4	.	TRBJ2-1	CASSPGTSYNEQFF	TGTGCCAGCAGCCCCGGGACCTCCTACAATGAGCAGTTCTTC
.	TRBV29-1	TRBD2	TRBJ2-1	CSVEHPPGGKVDEQFF	TGCAGCGTTGAACACCCCCCGGGAGGGAAGGTGGATGAGCAGTTCTTC
.	TRBV5-1	TRBD1	TRBJ2-1	CASSPGTGTYNEQFF	TGCGCCAGCAGCCCCGGGACAGGGACATACAATGAGCAGTTCTTC
.	TRBV28	.	TRBJ1-4	CASRRDTNEKLFF	TGTGCCAGCAGGAGGGACACTAATGAAAAACTGTTTTTT
.	TRBV6-4	TRBD1	TRBJ2-5	CASSVKKLKGDRRETQYF	TGTGCCAGCAGTGTAAAAAAATTGAAAGGGGACAGGAGAGAGACCCAGTACTTC